These T cell receptor beta chains were read from a single sample in a study of cytomegalovirus exposure and HLA in healthy donors. Here immunoSEQ multiplex PCR was the method, and the copy in TCRdb shows in-frame clones only, minus some. The table has around 220,000 clones, 60% to 80% seen once; the top ten hold around 2%. Source material: PBMCs. The origin of the receptors is a man between 18 and 29 years old in good health and CMV-seronegative. Each CDR3 is given with its conserved first and last residue. D genes are given only for firm matches. Expanded clones are given a class, and other clones once, few, many or no size at all.

v_call	clone_size	d_call	j_call	cdr3_aa	cdr3_nt
TRBV7-7	-	-	TRBJ2-2	CASSQGLYRELFF	TGTGCTAGCAGCCAGGGTCTATACAGGGAGCTGTTTTTT
TRBV19	-	TRBD1	TRBJ1-2	CASIGTGDFYGYTF	TGTGCCAGTATTGGGACAGGCGATTTCTATGGCTACACCTTC
TRBV4-3	-	TRBD1	TRBJ2-1	CASSQDVTGVSSEQFF	TGCGCCAGCAGCCAAGACGTCACAGGGGTATCGAGTGAGCAGTTCTTC
TRBV29-1	-	-	TRBJ1-2	CSGGYLYQPYGYTF	TGCAGCGGAGGGTATCTCTATCAACCCTATGGCTACACCTTC
TRBV5-1	-	-	TRBJ2-1	CASRRGLNVAYNEQFF	TGCGCCAGCAGACGCGGACTGAATGTGGCCTACAATGAGCAGTTCTTC
TRBV9	once	-	TRBJ1-3	CASSDQFSGNTIYF	TGTGCCAGCAGCGATCAGTTCTCTGGAAACACCATATATTTT
TRBV6-5	-	-	TRBJ2-7	CASSYSGQGFWNEQYF	TGTGCCAGCAGTTACTCGGGCCAGGGGTTTTGGAACGAGCAGTACTTC
TRBV27	-	-	TRBJ1-1	CASQRTVGSNTEAFF	TGTGCCAGCCAACGGACAGTGGGATCGAACACTGAAGCTTTCTTT
TRBV5-1	-	-	TRBJ1-6	CASGRQDNSPLHF	TGCGCCAGCGGGCGACAGGATAATTCACCCCTCCACTTT
TRBV7-6	-	-	TRBJ1-1	CASSNSGARRGGEAFF	TGTGCCAGCAGCAATAGCGGGGCCAGACGCGGAGGGGAAGCTTTCTTT
TRBV6-6	-	TRBD2	TRBJ2-5	CASSYSTSGEETQYF	TGTGCCAGCAGTTACTCGACTAGCGGGGAAGAGACCCAGTACTTC
TRBV10-3	-	-	TRBJ1-1	CAIRPQGFGTEAFF	TGTGCCATCAGGCCCCAGGGGTTCGGCACTGAAGCTTTCTTT
TRBV7-9	-	-	TRBJ2-5	CASSRGGGETQYF	TGTGCCAGCAGCCGGGGTGGGGGGGAGACCCAGTACTTC
TRBV11-2	-	TRBD1	TRBJ1-5	CASSSRTGEPQHF	TGTGCCAGCAGCTCTCGGACAGGGGAGCCCCAGCATTTT
TRBV9	-	-	TRBJ2-2	CASSMDSPSRKTGELVF	TGTGCCAGCAGTATGGACAGCCCTAGCCGAAAAACCGGGGAGCTGGTTTTT
TRBV30	-	TRBD2	TRBJ2-1	CAWSVQAGALNEQFF	TGTGCCTGGAGTGTACAGGCGGGAGCCCTCAATGAGCAGTTCTTC
TRBV7-9	once	-	TRBJ2-5	CSSSFAGVQRQETQYF	TGTTCCAGCAGCTTCGCAGGGGTTCAGCGACAAGAGACCCAGTACTTC
TRBV7-3	few	TRBD2	TRBJ2-5	CASSLTPLAGTQETQYF	TGTGCCAGCAGCTTAACGCCGCTAGCGGGGACCCAAGAGACCCAGTACTTC
TRBV7-7	once	TRBD1	TRBJ2-2	CASSRGQGVNTGELFF	TGTGCTAGCAGCCGGGGACAGGGAGTGAACACCGGGGAGCTGTTTTTT
TRBV5-1	-	-	TRBJ1-2	CASSLTHSGVAPYTF	TGCGCCAGCAGCTTGACTCACTCGGGGGTGGCTCCCTACACCTTC
TRBV7-2	once	TRBD1	TRBJ1-1	CASSWDRGTEAFF	TGTGCCAGCAGCTGGGACAGGGGAACTGAAGCTTTCTTT
TRBV15	-	TRBD1	TRBJ2-7	CATSLTRGRSYEQYF	TGTGCCACCAGCCTCACCAGGGGGAGATCCTACGAGCAGTACTTC
TRBV6-6	-	-	TRBJ1-2	CASSPTGQTRTF	TGTGCCAGCAGTCCCACAGGGCAAACACGGACCTTC